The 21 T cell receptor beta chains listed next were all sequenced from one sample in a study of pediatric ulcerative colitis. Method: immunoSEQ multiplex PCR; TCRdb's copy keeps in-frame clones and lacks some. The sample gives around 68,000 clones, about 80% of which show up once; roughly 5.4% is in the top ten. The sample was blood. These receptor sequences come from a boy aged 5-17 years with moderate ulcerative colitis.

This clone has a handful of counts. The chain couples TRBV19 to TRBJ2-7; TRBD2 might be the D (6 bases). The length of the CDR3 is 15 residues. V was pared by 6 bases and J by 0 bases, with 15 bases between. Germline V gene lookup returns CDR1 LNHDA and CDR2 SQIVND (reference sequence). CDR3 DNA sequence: TGTGCCAGTAGCCCCGGGGGATCCAGCTCCTACGAGCAGTACTTC. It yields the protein CASSPGGSSSYEQYF.

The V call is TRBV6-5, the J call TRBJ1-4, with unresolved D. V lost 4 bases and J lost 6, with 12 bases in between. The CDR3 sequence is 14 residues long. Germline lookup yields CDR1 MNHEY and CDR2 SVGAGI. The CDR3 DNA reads TGTGCCAGCAGTTTCGGTTACACCGATGAAAAACTGTTTTTT. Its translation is CASSFGYTDEKLFF.

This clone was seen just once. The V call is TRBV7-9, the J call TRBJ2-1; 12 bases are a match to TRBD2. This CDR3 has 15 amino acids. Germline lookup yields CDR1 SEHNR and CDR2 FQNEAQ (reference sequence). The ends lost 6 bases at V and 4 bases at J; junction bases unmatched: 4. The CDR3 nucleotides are TGTGCCAGCAGGGGACTAGCGGGCTATTACAATGAGCAGTTCTTC. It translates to CASRGLAGYYNEQFF.

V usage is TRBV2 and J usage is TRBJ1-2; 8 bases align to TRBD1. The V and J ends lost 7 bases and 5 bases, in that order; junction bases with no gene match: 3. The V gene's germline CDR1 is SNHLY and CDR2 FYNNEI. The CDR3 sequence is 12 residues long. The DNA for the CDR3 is TGTGCCAGCAAGCAGGGGGCATATGGCTACACCTTC. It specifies CASKQGAYGYTF.

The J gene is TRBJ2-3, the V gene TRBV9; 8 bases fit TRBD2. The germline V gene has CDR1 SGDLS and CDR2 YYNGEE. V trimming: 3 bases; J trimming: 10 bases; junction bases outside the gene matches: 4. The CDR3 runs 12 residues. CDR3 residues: CASSGWTSSQYF. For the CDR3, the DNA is TGTGCCAGCAGCGGATGGACTAGCTCGCAGTATTTT.

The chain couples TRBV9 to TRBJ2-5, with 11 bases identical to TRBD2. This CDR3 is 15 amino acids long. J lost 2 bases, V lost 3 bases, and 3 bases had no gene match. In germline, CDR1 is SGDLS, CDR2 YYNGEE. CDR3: CASSGVAGGQETQYF. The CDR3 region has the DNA TGTGCCAGCAGCGGGGTAGCGGGGGGGCAAGAGACCCAGTACTTC. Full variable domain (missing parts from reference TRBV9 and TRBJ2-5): DSGVTQTPKHLITATGQRVTLRCSPRSGDLSVYWYQQSLDQGLQFLIQYYNGEERAKGNILERFSAQQFPDLHSELNLSSLELGDSALYFCASSGVAGGQETQYFGPGTRLLVL.

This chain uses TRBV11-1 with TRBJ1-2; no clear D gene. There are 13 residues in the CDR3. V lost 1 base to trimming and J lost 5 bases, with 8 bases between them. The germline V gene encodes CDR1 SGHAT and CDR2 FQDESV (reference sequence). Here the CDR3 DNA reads TGTGCCAGCAGCTTAGGGCCCGCGTATGGCTACACCTTC. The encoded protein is CASSLGPAYGYTF.

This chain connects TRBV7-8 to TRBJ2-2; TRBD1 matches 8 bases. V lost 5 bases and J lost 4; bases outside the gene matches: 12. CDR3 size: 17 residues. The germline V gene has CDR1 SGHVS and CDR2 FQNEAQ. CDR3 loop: CASSALQGALSTGELFF. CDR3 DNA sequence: TGTGCCAGCAGCGCACTCCAGGGGGCGCTTTCCACCGGGGAGCTGTTTTTT.

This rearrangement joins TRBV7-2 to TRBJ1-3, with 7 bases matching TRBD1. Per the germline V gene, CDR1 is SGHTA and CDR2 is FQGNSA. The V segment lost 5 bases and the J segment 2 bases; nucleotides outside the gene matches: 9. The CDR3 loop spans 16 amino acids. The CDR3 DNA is TGTGCCAGCAGCATTACCGGAGGGGGCCCTGGAAACACCATATATTTT. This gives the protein CASSITGGGPGNTIYF.

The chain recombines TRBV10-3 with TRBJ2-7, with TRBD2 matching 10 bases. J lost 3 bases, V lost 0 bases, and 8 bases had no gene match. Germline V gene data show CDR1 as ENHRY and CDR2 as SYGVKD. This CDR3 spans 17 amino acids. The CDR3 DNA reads TGTGCCATCAGTGAGTCGGGGGCTAGCGGGAGACTCTACGAGCAGTACTTC. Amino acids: CAISESGASGRLYEQYF.

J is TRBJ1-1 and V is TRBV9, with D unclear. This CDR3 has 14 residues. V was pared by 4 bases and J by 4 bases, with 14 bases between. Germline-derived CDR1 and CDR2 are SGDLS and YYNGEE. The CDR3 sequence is CASSTDDGVTEAFF. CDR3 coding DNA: TGTGCCAGCAGCACTGATGACGGGGTCACTGAAGCTTTCTTT. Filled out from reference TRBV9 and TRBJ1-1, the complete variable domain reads DSGVTQTPKHLITATGQRVTLRCSPRSGDLSVYWYQQSLDQGLQFLIQYYNGEERAKGNILERFSAQQFPDLHSELNLSSLELGDSALYFCASSTDDGVTEAFFGQGTRLTVV.

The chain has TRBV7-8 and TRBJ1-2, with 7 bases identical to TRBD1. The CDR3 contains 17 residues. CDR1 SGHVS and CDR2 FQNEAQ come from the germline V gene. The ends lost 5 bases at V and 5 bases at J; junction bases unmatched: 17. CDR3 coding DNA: TGTGCCAGCAGCCCCCGACAGGGTGGGGCAGGAGAATATGGCTACACCTTC. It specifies CASSPRQGGAGEYGYTF.

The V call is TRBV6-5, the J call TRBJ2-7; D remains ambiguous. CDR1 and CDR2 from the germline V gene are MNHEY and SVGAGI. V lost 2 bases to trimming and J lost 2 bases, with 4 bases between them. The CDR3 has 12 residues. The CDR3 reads CASSYDTYEQYF. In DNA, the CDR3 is TGTGCCAGCAGTTACGACACCTACGAGCAGTACTTC.

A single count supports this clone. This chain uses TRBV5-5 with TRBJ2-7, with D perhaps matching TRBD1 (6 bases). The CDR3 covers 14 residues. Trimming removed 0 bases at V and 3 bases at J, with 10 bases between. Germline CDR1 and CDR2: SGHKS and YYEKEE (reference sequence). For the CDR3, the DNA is TGTGCCAGCAGCTTGGAAACAGGGAACTACGAGCAGTACTTC. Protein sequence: CASSLETGNYEQYF.

The CDR3 protein is CASIRTGNSAYGYTF. The CDR3 DNA follows: TGTGCCAGTATTCGGACGGGGAACTCGGCCTATGGCTACACCTTC. The chain carries TRBV19 and TRBJ1-2, with unresolved D. This CDR3 is 15 amino acids long. Germline CDR1 and CDR2: LNHDA and SQIVND (reference sequence). Between the trimmed V and J ends, which lost 7 bases and 4 bases, there was a span of 19 bases.

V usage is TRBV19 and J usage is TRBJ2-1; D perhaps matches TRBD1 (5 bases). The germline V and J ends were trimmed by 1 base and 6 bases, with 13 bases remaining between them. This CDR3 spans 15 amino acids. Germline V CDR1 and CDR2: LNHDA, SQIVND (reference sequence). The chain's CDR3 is CASSIARTTANEQFF. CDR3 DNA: TGTGCCAGTAGTATAGCCAGGACGACAGCCAATGAGCAGTTCTTC.

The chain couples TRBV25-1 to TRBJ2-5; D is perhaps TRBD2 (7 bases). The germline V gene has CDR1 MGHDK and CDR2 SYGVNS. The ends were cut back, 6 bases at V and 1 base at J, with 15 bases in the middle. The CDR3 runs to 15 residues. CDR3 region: CASSDGGPPQETQYF. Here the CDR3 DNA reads TGTGCCAGCAGCGACGGGGGGCCCCCCCAAGAGACCCAGTACTTC.

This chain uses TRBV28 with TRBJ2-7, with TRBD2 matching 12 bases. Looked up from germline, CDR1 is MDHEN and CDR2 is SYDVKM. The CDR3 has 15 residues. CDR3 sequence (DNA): TGTGCCAGCAGTTTGGGGACTAGCGGGTCCAAAGATGGCGATGTC. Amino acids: CASSLGTSGSKDGDV.

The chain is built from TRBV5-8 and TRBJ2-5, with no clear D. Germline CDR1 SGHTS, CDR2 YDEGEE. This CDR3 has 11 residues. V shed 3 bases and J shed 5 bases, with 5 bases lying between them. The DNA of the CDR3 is TGTGCCAGCAGCTGGTGGGAGACCCAGTACTTC. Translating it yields CASSWWETQYF.

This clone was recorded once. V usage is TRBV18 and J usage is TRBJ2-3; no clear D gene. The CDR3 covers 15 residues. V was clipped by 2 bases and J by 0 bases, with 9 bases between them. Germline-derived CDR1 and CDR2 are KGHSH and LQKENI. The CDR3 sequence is CASSPARVSTDTQYF. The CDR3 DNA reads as TGTGCCAGCTCACCAGCAAGGGTTAGCACAGATACGCAGTATTTT.

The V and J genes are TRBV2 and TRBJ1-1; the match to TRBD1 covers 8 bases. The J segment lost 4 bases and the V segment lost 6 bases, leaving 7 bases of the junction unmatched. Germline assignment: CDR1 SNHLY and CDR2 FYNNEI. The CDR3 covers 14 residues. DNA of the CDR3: TGTGCCAGCAGGCGACAGGGGTTATCCACTGAAGCTTTCTTT. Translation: CASRRQGLSTEAFF. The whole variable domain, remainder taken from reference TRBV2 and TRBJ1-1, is EPEVTQTPSHQVTQMGQEVILRCVPISNHLYFYWYRQILGQKVEFLVSFYNNEISEKSEIFDDQFSVERPDGSNFTLKIRSTKLEDSAMYFCASRRQGLSTEAFFGQGTRLTVV.